These 7 T cell receptor beta chains came from one sample sequenced in a study of response to subunit inactivated influenza vaccine. One entry per CDR3 protein results from TCRdb running MiXCR on the RT-PCR reads. This sample carries a few hundred thousand distinct CDR3 sequences, roughly 15% of them seen once, and the ten largest clones take around 10%. The sample consisted of PBMCs from blood, taken 11 to 12 days after vaccination. The receptors derive from a man over 45 who received an inactivated influenza vaccine.

This clonotype has a handful of counts. This CDR3 is CASSLTAAGGPKETQYF. The DNA of the CDR3 is TGTGCCAGCAGTTTAACGGCGGCGGGAGGGCCTAAGGAGACCCAGTACTTC. The V call is TRBV12-3 or TRBV12-4, the J call TRBJ2-5; 9 nucleotides line up with TRBD2. The trim removed 2 bases at V and 5 bases at J, leaving 12 bases unmatched. The CDR3 is made up of 17 amino acids.

As concerns this clonotype: This likely comes from a read error, as the CDR3 has no conserved phenylalanine or tryptophan at its end. Because the CDR3's place on the DNA is in doubt, the DNA is left out and the CDR3 is given as listed by TCRdb. The CDR3 protein is CASSLNELAGPVTLL. The chain has TRBV12-3 or TRBV12-4 and TRBJ2-1; TRBD2, the table's D call, lacks a check against the DNA. The CDR3 is 15 amino acids in total, end residues counted.

This clonotype came up many times. The V gene is TRBV7-2, the J gene TRBJ2-7; D possibly corresponds to TRBD1 (5 bases). Germline CDR1 is SGHTA and CDR2 is FQGNSA. Trimming cost V 3 bases and J 3 bases, with 15 bases left between them. The CDR3 is 15 residues long. In DNA, the CDR3 is TGTGCCAGCAGCTTCGACCAAGGCGGACACTACGAGCAGTACTTC. Translated: CASSFDQGGHYEQYF.

This clonotype came up a few times. The chain couples TRBV7-2 to TRBJ1-1; 7 bases agree with TRBD1. The junction had 5 bases not matched to a gene; V was cut back by 3 bases and J by 4 bases. CDR1 SGHTA and CDR2 FQGNSA come from the germline V gene. The CDR3 totals 14 residues. The CDR3: CASSLGQLGTEAFF. CDR3 bases: TGTGCCAGCAGCTTGGGACAGCTTGGCACTGAAGCTTTCTTT.

This clonotype was counted a few times. The gene calls are TRBV6-2 or TRBV6-3 and TRBJ2-1; possible D gene TRBD1, 7 bases. In germline, CDR1 is MNHEY, CDR2 SVGEGT. This CDR3 has 16 residues. The ends were cut back, 4 bases at V and 3 bases at J, with 16 bases in the middle. CDR3 in DNA: TGTGCCAGCAGTTTAAGGGGGCGGGGTTACTACAATGAGCAGTTCTTC. Translating gives CASSLRGRGYYNEQFF.

This clonotype was seen a handful of times. This chain connects TRBV28 to TRBJ1-6, with unresolved D. Germline-derived CDR1 and CDR2 are MDHEN and SYDVKM. V gave up 8 bases and J gave up 5 bases, with 19 bases separating them. The CDR3 contains 16 residues. The CDR3: CASGRATTTNNSPLHF. The CDR3 DNA reads TGTGCCAGCGGCCGTGCGACAACAACCAATAATTCACCCCTCCACTTT.

With regard to this clonotype: A clone one base away is much larger, so this may be a read error. The V gene is TRBV24-1, the J gene TRBJ2-2, with D hard to call. CDR1 is KGHDR and CDR2 is SFDVKD in the germline V gene. This CDR3 contains 13 residues. V was cut by 2 bases and J by 10 bases, with 10 bases left in between. CDR3: CATSDSVTTELFF. For the CDR3, the DNA is TGTGCCACCAGTGATTCGGTTACTACGGAGCTGTTTTTT.